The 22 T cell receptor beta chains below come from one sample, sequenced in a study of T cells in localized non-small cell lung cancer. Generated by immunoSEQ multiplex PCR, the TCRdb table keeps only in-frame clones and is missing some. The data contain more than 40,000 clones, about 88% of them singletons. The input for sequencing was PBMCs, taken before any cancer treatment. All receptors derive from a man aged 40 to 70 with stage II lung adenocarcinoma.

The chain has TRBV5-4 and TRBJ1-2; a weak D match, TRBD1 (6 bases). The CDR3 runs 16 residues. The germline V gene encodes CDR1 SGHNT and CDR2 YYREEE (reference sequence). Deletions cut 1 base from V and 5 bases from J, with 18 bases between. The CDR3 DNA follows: TGTGCCAGCAGCTTGTCAGGGGCTGGAGATAGGTATGGCTACACCTTC. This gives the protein CASSLSGAGDRYGYTF.

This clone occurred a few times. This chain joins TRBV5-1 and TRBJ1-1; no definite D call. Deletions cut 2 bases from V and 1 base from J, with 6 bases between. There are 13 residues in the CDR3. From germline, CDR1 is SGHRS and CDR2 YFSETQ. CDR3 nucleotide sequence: TGCGCCAGCAGCTTTGAGGGGAACACTGAAGCTTTCTTT. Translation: CASSFEGNTEAFF.

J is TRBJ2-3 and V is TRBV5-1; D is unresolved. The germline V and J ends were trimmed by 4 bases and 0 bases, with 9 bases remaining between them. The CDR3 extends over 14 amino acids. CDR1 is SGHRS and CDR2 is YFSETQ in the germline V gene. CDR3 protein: CASSLDTSTDTQYF. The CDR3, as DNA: TGCGCCAGCAGCCTCGACACTAGCACAGATACGCAGTATTTT.

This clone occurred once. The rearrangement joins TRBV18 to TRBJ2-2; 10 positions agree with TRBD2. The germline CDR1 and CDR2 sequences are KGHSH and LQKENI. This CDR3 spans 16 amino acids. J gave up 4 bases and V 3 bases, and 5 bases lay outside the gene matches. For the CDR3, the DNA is TGTGCCAGCTCACCGGGGACTAGCGCTTTCACCGGGGAGCTGTTTTTT. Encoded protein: CASSPGTSAFTGELFF.

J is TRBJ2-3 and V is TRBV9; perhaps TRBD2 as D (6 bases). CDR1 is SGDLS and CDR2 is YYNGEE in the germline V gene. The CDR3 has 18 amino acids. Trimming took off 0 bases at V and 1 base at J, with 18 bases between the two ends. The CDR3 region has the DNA TGTGCCAGCAGCGTAGTCCCTGAGAGCGGGTTTGGCACAGATACGCAGTATTTT. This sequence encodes CASSVVPESGFGTDTQYF.

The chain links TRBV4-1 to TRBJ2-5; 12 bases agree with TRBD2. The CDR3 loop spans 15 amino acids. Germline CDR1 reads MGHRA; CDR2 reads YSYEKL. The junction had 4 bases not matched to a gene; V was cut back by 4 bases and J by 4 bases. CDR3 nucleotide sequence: TGCGCCAGCAGCCCAGGACTAGCGGGGACAGAGACCCAGTACTTC. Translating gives CASSPGLAGTETQYF.

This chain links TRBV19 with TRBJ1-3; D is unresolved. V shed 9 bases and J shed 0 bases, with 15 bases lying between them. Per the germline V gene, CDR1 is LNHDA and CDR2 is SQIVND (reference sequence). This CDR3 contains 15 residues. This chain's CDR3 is CASAFSRASGNTIYF. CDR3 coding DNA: TGTGCCAGCGCTTTCTCCCGGGCCTCTGGAAACACCATATATTTT.

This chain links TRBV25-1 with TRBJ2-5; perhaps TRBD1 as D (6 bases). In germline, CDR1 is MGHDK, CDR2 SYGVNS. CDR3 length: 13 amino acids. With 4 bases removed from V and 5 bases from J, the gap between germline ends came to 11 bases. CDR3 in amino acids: CASSVQGIETQYF. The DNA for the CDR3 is TGTGCCAGCAGTGTACAGGGTATCGAGACCCAGTACTTC.

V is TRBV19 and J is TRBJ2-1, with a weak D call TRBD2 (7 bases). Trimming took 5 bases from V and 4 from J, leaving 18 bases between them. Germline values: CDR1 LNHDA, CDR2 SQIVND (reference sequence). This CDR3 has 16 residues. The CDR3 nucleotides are TGTGCCAGTAGTTCACTTAGGGGGGGTGGGTACAATGAGCAGTTCTTC. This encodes CASSSLRGGGYNEQFF.

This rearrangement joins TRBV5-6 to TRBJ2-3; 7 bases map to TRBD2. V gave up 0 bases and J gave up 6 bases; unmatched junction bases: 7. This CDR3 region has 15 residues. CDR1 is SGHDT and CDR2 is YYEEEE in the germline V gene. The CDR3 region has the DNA TGTGCCAGCAGCTTGGTCGGAGCGGGGTGGGATACGCAGTATTTT. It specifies CASSLVGAGWDTQYF.

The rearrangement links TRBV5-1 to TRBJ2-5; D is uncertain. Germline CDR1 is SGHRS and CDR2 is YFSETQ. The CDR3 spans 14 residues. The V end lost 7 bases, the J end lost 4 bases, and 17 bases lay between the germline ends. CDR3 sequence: CASSLPGSPETQYF. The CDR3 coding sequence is TGCGCCAGCTCACTACCTGGTAGCCCAGAGACCCAGTACTTC.

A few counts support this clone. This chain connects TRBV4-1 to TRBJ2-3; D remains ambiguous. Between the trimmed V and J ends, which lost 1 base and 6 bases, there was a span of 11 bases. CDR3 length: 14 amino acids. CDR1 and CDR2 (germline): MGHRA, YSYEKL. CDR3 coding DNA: TGCGCCAGCAGCCAAGGATCCCCCTTGGATACGCAGTATTTT. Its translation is CASSQGSPLDTQYF.

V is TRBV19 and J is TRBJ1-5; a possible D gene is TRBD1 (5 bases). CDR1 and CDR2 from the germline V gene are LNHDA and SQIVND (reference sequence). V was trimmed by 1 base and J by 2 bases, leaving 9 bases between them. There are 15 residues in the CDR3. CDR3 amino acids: CASSIVGDRNQPQHF. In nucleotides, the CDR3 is TGTGCCAGTAGTATAGTGGGGGACCGCAATCAGCCCCAGCATTTT.

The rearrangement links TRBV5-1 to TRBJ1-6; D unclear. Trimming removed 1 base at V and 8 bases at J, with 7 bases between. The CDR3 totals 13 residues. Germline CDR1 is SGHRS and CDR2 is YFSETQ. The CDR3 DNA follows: TGCGCCAGCAGCTTGAAGGGAGATTCACCCCTCCACTTT. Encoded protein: CASSLKGDSPLHF.

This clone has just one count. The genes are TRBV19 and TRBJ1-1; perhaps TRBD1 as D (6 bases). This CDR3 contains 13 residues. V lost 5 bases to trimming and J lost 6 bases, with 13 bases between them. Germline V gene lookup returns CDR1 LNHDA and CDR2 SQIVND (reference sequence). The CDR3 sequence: CASSPGEAAEAFF. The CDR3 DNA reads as TGTGCCAGTAGTCCAGGGGAGGCGGCTGAAGCTTTCTTT. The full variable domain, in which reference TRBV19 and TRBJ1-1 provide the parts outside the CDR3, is DGGITQSPKYLFRKEGQNVTLSCEQNLNHDAMYWYRQDPGQGLRLIYYSQIVNDFQKGDIAEGYSVSREKKESFPLTVTSAQKNPTAFYLCASSPGEAAEAFFGQGTRLTVV.

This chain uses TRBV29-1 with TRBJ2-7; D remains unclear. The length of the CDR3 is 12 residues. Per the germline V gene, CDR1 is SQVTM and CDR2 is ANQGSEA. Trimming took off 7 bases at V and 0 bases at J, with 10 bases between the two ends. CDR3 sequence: CSALGVSYEQYV. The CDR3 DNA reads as TGCAGCGCCCTGGGTGTCTCCTACGAGCAGTACGTC.

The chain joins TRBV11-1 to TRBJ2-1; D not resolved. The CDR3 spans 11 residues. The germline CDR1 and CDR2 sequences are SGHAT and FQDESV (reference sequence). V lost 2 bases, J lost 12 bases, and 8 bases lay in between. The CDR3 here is CASSLRTRQFF. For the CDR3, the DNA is TGTGCCAGCAGCTTAAGAACGCGGCAGTTCTTC.

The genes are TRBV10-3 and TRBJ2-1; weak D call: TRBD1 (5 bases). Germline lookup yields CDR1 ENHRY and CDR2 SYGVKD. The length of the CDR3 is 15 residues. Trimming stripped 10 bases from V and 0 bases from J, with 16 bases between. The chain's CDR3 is CATQQEPHSYNEQFF. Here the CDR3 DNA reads TGTGCCACCCAACAGGAACCCCACTCCTACAATGAGCAGTTCTTC.

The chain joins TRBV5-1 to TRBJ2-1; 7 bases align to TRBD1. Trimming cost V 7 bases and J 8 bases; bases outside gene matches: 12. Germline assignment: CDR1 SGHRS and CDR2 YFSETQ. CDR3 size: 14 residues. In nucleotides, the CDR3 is TGCGCCAGCTCGGGGACAGCGACGAACGATGAGCAGTTCTTC. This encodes CASSGTATNDEQFF. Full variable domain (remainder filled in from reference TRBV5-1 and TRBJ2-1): KAGVTQTPRYLIKTRGQQVTLSCSPISGHRSVSWYQQTPGQGLQFLFEYFSETQRNKGNFPGRFSGRQFSNSRSEMNVSTLELGDSALYLCASSGTATNDEQFFGPGTRLTVL.

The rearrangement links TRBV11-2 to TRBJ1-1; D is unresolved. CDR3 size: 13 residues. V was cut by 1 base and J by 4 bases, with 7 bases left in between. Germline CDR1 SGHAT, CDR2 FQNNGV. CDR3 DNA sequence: TGTGCCAGCAGCTTAGGAATCGGCACTGAAGCTTTCTTT. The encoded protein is CASSLGIGTEAFF.

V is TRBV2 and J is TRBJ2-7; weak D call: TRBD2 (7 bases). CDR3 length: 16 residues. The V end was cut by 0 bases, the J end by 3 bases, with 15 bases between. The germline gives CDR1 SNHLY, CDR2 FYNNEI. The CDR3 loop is CASSEALRGAHYEQYF. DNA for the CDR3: TGTGCCAGCAGTGAAGCGCTTCGGGGGGCCCACTACGAGCAGTACTTC. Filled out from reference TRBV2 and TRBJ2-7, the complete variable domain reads EPEVTQTPSHQVTQMGQEVILRCVPISNHLYFYWYRQILGQKVEFLVSFYNNEISEKSEIFDDQFSVERPDGSNFTLKIRSTKLEDSAMYFCASSEALRGAHYEQYFGPGTRLTVT.

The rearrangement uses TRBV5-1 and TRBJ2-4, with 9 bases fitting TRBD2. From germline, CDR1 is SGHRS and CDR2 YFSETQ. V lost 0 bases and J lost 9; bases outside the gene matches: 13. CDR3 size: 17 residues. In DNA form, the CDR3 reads TGCGCCAGCAGCTTGGCCCCCGGGGCGGGGGGGCAGGGCATTCAGTACTTC. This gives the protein CASSLAPGAGGQGIQYF. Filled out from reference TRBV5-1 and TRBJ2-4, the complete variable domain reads KAGVTQTPRYLIKTRGQQVTLSCSPISGHRSVSWYQQTPGQGLQFLFEYFSETQRNKGNFPGRFSGRQFSNSRSEMNVSTLELGDSALYLCASSLAPGAGGQGIQYFGAGTRLSVL.